The 4 T cell receptor beta chains below all came from one sample that was sequenced in a study of T cells in Graves' hyperthyroidism and ophthalmopathy. Amplified regions were TCR beta CDR3 sequences from RNA transcripts. The TCR CDR3 was amplified in a first-round RT-PCR using the HTBI primer set. TCRdb reprocessed the multiplex PCR reads via MiXCR and lists one record per CDR3 protein. The table shows almost 600,000 distinct CDR3 sequences, with about half occurring only once. What was sequenced was peripheral blood or thyroid tissue (not recorded which). These receptors all stem from a woman between 18 and 29 years old with Graves' hyperthyroidism.

This sequence joins TRBV5-1 and TRBJ2-2; 8 positions match TRBD2. J lost 5 bases, V lost 4 bases, and 7 bases had no gene match. The CDR3 has 15 residues. CDR1 and CDR2 from the germline V gene are SGHRS and YFSETQ. DNA for the CDR3: TGCGCCAGCAGCGTGGCGGGAGGCATGACCGGGGAGCTGTTTTTT. This sequence encodes CASSVAGGMTGELFF.

This clonotype was counted ten times or more. This chain uses TRBV24-1 with TRBJ2-7; D could derive from TRBD1 or TRBD2 (5 bases each). Per the germline V gene, CDR1 is KGHDR and CDR2 is SFDVKD. The V and J ends lost 9 bases and 0 bases respectively, with 14 bases between them. The CDR3 contains 14 residues. The CDR3 region has the DNA TGTGCCACCGCTCCCGGGACGACCTCCTACGAGCAGTACTTC. Its translation: CATAPGTTSYEQYF.

There are many counts of this clonotype. This chain uses TRBV6-1 with TRBJ1-1, with TRBD1 as a possible D gene (6 bases). Germline-derived CDR1 and CDR2 are MNHNS and SASEGT. The CDR3 spans 15 residues. V was shortened by 0 bases and J by 5 bases, with 13 bases between the two germline ends. The CDR3 region has the DNA TGTGCCAGCAGTGAAGCCGGGCAGGGGATAACTGAAGCTTTCTTT. It encodes CASSEAGQGITEAFF.

The sample holds many counts of this clonotype. CDR3 sequence reads: CASSQDGGETQYF. The CDR3 bases are TGTGCCAGCAGCCAGGACGGAGGAGAGACCCAGTACTTC. V gene TRBV14 combines with J gene TRBJ2-5; D may be TRBD2 (5 bases). Looked up from germline, CDR1 is SGHDN and CDR2 is FVKESK. This CDR3 has 13 amino acids. The ends were cut back, 3 bases at V and 4 bases at J, with 9 bases in the middle.